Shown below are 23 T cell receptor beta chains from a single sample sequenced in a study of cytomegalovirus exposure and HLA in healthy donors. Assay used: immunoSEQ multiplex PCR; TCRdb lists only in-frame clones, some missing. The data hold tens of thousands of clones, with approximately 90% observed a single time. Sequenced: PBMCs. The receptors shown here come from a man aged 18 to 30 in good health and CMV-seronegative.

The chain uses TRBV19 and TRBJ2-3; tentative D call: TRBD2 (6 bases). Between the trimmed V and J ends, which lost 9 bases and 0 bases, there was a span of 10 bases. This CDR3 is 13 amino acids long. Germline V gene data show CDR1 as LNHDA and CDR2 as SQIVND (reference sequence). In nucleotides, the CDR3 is TGTGCCAGCTCGGCGGGAAGCACAGATACGCAGTATTTT. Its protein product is CASSAGSTDTQYF.

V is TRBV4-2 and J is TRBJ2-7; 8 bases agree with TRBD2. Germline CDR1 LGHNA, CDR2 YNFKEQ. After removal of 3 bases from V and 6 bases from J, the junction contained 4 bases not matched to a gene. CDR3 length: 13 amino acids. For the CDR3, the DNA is TGTGCCAGCAGCCAGGGACTAGGGGGCGAGCAGTACTTC. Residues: CASSQGLGGEQYF.

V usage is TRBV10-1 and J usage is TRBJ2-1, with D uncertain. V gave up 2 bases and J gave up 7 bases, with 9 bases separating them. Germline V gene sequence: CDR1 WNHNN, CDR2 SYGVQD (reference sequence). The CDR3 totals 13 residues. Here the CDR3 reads CASSERPGNEQFF. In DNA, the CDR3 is TGCGCCAGCAGTGAGAGGCCCGGGAATGAGCAGTTCTTC.

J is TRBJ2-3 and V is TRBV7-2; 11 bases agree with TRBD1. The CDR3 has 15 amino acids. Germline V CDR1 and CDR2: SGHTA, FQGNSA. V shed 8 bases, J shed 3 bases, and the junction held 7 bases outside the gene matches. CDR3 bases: TGTGCCAGCTCGTGGACAGGGGGCATGACAGATACGCAGTATTTT. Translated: CASSWTGGMTDTQYF.

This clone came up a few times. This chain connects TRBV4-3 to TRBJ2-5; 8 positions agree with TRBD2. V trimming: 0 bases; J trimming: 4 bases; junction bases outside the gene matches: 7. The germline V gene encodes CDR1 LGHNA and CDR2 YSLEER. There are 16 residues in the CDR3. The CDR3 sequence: CASSQERASGSETQYF. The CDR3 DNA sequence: TGCGCCAGCAGCCAAGAACGGGCTAGCGGGTCAGAGACCCAGTACTTC.

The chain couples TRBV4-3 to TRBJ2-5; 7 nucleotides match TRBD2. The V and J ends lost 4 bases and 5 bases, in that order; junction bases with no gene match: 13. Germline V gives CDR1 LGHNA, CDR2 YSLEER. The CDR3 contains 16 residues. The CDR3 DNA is TGCGCCAGCAGCCTGTCCCCTGCGGGGGTAGGGGAGACCCAGTACTTC. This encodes CASSLSPAGVGETQYF.

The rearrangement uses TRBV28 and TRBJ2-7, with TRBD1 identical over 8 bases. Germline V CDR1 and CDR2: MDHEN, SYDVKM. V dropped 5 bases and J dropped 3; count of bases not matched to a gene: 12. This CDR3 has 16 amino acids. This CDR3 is CASSPWTGSRGYEQYF. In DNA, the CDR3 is TGTGCCAGCAGTCCCTGGACAGGGTCGAGAGGCTACGAGCAGTACTTC.

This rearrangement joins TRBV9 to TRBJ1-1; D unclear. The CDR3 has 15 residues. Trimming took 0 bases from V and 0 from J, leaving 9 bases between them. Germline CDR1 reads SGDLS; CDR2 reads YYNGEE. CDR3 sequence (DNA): TGTGCCAGCAGCGTAGGGGAGGGTTTGAACACTGAAGCTTTCTTT. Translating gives CASSVGEGLNTEAFF.

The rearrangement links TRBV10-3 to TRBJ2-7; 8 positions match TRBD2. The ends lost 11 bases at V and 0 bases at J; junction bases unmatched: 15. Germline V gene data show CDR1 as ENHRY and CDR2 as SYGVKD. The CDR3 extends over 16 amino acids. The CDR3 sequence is CAHQWVSGNDSYEQYF. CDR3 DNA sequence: TGTGCCCACCAATGGGTTAGCGGGAACGACTCCTACGAGCAGTACTTC.

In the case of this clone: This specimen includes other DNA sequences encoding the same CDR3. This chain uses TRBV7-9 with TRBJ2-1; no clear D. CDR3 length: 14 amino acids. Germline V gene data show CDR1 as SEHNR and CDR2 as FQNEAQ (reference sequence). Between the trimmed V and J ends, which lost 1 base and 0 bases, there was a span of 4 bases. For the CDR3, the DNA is TGTGCCAGCAGCTTAGGACTCTCCTACAATGAGCAGTTCTTC. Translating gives CASSLGLSYNEQFF.

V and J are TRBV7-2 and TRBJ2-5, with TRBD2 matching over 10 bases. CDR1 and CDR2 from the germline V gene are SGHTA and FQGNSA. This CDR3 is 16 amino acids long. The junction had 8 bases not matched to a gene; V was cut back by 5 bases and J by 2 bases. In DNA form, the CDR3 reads TGTGCCAGCAGCCCAGCGACTAGCGGGTTTCAAGAGACCCAGTACTTC. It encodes CASSPATSGFQETQYF.

CDR3 residues: CASSGRQGPYEQYF. In nucleotides, the CDR3 is TGTGCCAGCAGCGGCCGACAGGGCCCCTACGAGCAGTACTTC. V and J are TRBV9 and TRBJ2-7; 7 bases fit TRBD1. CDR3 length equals 14 residues. V dropped 3 bases and J dropped 2; count of bases not matched to a gene: 5. Germline V gene lookup returns CDR1 SGDLS and CDR2 YYNGEE.

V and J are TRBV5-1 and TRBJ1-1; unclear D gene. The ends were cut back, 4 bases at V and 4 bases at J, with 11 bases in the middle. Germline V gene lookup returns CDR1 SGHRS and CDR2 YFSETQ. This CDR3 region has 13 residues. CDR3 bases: TGCGCCAGCAGCACCCCCCCCGGCACTGAAGCTTTCTTT. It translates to CASSTPPGTEAFF.

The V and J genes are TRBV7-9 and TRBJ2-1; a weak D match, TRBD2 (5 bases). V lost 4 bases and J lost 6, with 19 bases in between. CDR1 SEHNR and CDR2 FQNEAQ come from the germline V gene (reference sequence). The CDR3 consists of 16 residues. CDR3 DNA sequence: TGTGCCAGCAGCTCCCGTAGACGGGGTCCGGGCAATGAGCAGTTCTTC. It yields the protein CASSSRRRGPGNEQFF.

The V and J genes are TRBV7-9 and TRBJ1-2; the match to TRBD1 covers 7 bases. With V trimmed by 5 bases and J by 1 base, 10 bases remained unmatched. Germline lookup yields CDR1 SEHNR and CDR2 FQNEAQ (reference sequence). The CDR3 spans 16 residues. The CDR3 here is CASSTPGTEYNYGYTF. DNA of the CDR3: TGTGCCAGCAGCACGCCCGGGACAGAATATAACTATGGCTACACCTTC.

For the CDR3, the DNA is TGTGCCAGCAGGCCAGGGTCAACAGATACGCAGTATTTT. This encodes CASRPGSTDTQYF. This rearrangement joins TRBV7-3 to TRBJ2-3; possible D gene TRBD1, 5 bases. Germline assignment: CDR1 SGHTA and CDR2 FQGTGA. Trimming removed 6 bases from V and 3 bases from J, with 10 bases in between. The CDR3 contains 13 residues.

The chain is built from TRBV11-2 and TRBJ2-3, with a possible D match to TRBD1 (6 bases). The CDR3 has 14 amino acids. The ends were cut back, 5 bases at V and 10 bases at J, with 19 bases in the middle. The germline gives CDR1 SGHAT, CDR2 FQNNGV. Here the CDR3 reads CASSRPGEKGSQYF. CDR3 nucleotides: TGTGCCAGCAGCCGGCCAGGGGAGAAAGGATCGCAGTATTTT.

CDR3 loop: CASSLGPPLKGTDTQYF. For the CDR3, the DNA is TGTGCCAGCAGCTTGGGCCCCCCCTTGAAGGGCACAGATACGCAGTATTTT. The rearrangement uses TRBV7-2 and TRBJ2-3, with unresolved D. Trimming left V 3 bases short and J 1 base short, with 17 bases between. This CDR3 spans 17 amino acids. Germline values: CDR1 SGHTA, CDR2 FQGNSA.

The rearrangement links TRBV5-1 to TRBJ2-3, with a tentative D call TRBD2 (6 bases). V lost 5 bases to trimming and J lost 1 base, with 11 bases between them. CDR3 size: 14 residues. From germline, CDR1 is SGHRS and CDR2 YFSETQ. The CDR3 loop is CASRWRAGTDTQYF. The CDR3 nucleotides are TGCGCCAGCAGGTGGAGGGCCGGCACAGATACGCAGTATTTT.

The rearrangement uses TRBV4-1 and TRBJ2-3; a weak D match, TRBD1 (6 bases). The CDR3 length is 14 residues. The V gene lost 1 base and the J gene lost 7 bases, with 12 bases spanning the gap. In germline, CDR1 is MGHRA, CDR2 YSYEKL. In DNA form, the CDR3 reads TGCGCCAGCAGCCAAGGACAGGAACGATATACGCAGTATTTT. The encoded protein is CASSQGQERYTQYF.

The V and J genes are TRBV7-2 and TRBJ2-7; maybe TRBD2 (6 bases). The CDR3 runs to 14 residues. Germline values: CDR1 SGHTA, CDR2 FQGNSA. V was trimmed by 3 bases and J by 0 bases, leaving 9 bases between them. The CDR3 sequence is CASSFGGSSYEQYF. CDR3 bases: TGTGCCAGCAGCTTCGGAGGGTCCTCCTACGAGCAGTACTTC.

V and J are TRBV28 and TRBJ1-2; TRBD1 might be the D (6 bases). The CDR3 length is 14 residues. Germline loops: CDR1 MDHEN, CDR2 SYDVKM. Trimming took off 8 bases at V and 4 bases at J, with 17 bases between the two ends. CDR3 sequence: CASASGTTSYGYTF. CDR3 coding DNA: TGTGCCAGCGCGTCCGGGACAACGAGCTATGGCTACACCTTC.

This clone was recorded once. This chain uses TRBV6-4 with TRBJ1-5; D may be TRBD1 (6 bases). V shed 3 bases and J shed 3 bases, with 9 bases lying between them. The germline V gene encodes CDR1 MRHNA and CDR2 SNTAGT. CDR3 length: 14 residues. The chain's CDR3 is CASSEQGDNQPQHF. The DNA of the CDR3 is TGTGCCAGCAGTGAACAGGGAGACAATCAGCCCCAGCATTTT.